This TCR beta chain stems from a study of T cell responses to AZD1222 COVID-19 vaccine. The CDR3 has 17 amino acids. Per germline, CDR1 LGHNA and CDR2 YSLEER. Trimming stripped 0 bases from V and 2 bases from J, with 13 bases between. Data came from immunoSEQ multiplex PCR; TCRdb stores just in-frame clones and leaves some out. This table holds 100,000 to 150,000 clones, about 87% found once. The sample was peripheral blood, taken on day 0 of AZD1222 vaccination. The chain joins TRBV4-3 to TRBJ2-2; the D gene is possibly TRBD2 (6 bases). The sequence came from an adult in good health. CDR3 amino acids: CASSQDWGVGNTGELFF. The DNA for the CDR3 is TGCGCCAGCAGCCAAGATTGGGGGGTGGGTAACACCGGGGAGCTGTTTTTT.